This T cell receptor (beta chain) was obtained from a study of neurological immune-mediated disorders. Time point in this sample: longitudinal time-point 2. Stored at -80 C, 2 million PBMCs were the source of the unsorted libraries. V was trimmed by 1 base and J by 5 bases, leaving 8 bases between them. Germline V gene data show CDR1 as LGHDT and CDR2 as YNNKEL (reference sequence). This CDR3 comprises 14 residues. TCRdb redid the calling of the 5' RACE reads with MiXCR, one entry per CDR3 protein. The sample holds approximately 31,000 distinct CDR3 sequences, around 13% seen once. This clonotype was picked up many times.

The J gene is TRBJ2-2, the V gene TRBV3-1; D is unclear. Sequencing was done on a sample of PBMCs. The clonotype was recovered from a woman between 40 and 55 years old in good health. This CDR3 reads CASSQGPGTGELFF. The CDR3 nucleotides read TGTGCCAGCAGCCAAGGACCCGGTACCGGGGAGCTGTTTTTT.